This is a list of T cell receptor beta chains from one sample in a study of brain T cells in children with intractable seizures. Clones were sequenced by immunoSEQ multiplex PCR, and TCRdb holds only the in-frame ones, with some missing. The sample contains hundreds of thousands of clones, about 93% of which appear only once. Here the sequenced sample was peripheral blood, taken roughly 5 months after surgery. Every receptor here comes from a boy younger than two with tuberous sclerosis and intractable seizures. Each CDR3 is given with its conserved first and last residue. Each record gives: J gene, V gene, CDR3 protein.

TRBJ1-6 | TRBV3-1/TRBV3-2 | CASSQGDSPLHF
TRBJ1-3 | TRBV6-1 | CASSELGVVGNTIYF
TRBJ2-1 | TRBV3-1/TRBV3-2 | CASSQAGTYNEQFF
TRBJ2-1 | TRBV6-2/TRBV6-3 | CASSYWANNEQFF
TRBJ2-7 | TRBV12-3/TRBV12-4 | CASTSRVDYEQYF
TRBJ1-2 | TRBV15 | CATSRATGANYGYTF
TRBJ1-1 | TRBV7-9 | CASSLASTEAFF
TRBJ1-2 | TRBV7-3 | CASSWGTGDYGYTF
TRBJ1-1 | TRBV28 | CASSLQGARAFF
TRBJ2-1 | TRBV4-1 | CASSHKSPGTSGGALFF
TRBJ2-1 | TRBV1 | CTSSPKTSGGNEQFF
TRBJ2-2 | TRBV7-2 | CASATGVKGELFF